This T cell receptor beta chain was identified in a study of T cells in localized non-small cell lung cancer. Sequencing was performed with immunoSEQ multiplex PCR; in TCRdb, only in-frame clones are kept and a portion is missing. This table holds roughly 30,000 clones, 80% to 85% found once. V shed 0 bases and J 10 bases; nucleotides not matched to a gene: 11. CDR3 length equals 17 residues. Germline CDR1 is SGHRS and CDR2 is YFSETQ. A remark on this clone: Its antigen is unknown.

Study results and caveats: T cell clonality was highest in uninvolved adjacent lung, above tumor. Appearing in adjacent lung were a median about 50 of the top 100 tumor clones.

The TCR comes from a man aged 35-69 years with stage III lung adenocarcinoma. The chain combines TRBV5-1 with TRBJ2-1; 12 nucleotides align to TRBD1. The specimen comprised peripheral blood mononuclear cells, sampled before any cancer treatment. The CDR3 DNA reads TGCGCCAGCAGCTTGGGGCCCCCGGGACAGGGGGCTGGAGAGCAGTTCTTC. Protein: CASSLGPPGQGAGEQFF.